This T cell receptor beta chain derives from a study of CD8 T cells in Susac syndrome. RNA amounts of 0.5 to 1 ug underwent reverse transcription with random hexamers. TCRdb reprocessed the immunoSEQ multiplex PCR reads with MiXCR, giving one entry per CDR3 protein. The sample lists some 160,000 distinct CDR3 sequences, approximately 94% seen once, with roughly 0.084% in the top ten. Germline CDR1 MNHNS, CDR2 SASEGT. V was pared by 5 bases and J by 8 bases, with 8 bases of the junction left unmatched. The CDR3 extends over 15 amino acids. The receptor was derived from a human donor with Susac syndrome. This chain connects TRBV6-1 to TRBJ2-1; 11 bases match TRBD1. Material for sequencing was CD4+ T cells from PBMCs. CDR3 nucleotides: TGTGCCAGCAGTCAAAATGGACAGGGGGCCTATGAGCAGTTCTTC. Its protein is CASSQNGQGAYEQFF.